This TCR beta chain was captured by sequencing in a study of blood T cell repertoires in COVID-19. Study at large: The cDNA or gDNA used as material had been derived from T cells, B-cell-depleted T cells, or PBMCs.

Under the authors' procedure: Reference gene primers were amplified, and this amplification served to estimate nucleated cell counts. Here immunoSEQ multiplex PCR was the method, and the copy in TCRdb shows in-frame clones only, minus some. V and J calls and clone size are as listed in that table; D and trimming were resolved from the DNA. The sample holds 110,000 or so clones; approximately 71% are singletons and the top ten take 7.9%. The CDR3 has 13 residues. From germline, CDR1 is MNHEY and CDR2 SMNVEV (reference sequence). V was trimmed by 1 base and J by 2 bases, leaving 5 bases between them. The specimen sequenced was peripheral blood. This TCR derives from a human donor in a cohort sampled during active COVID-19. The V and J genes are TRBV27 and TRBJ1-1, with a weak D call TRBD1 (5 bases). The CDR3 spells CASSLWGNTEAFF. CDR3 nucleotides: TGTGCCAGCAGTTTATGGGGCAACACTGAAGCTTTCTTT.